The 17 T cell receptor beta chains below all came from one sample that was sequenced in a study of cytomegalovirus exposure and HLA in healthy donors. Primers for the PCR totalled 60 Vbeta and 13 Jbeta. Clones were sequenced by immunoSEQ multiplex PCR, and TCRdb holds only the in-frame ones, with some missing. The repertoire holds roughly 200,000 clones, with around 79% as singletons. The specimen sequenced was PBMCs. The source is a woman aged 30 to 39 in good health and CMV-seropositive.

This chain connects TRBV29-1 to TRBJ1-3, with no clear D. The CDR3 runs 11 residues. The V end was cut by 5 bases, the J end by 4 bases, with 6 bases between. CDR1 and CDR2 from the germline V gene are SQVTM and ANQGSEA. In nucleotides, the CDR3 is TGCAGCGTTCCTCAGGGAAACACCATATATTTT. The encoded protein is CSVPQGNTIYF.

This sequence joins TRBV27 and TRBJ2-3; D is ambiguous. CDR3 length: 15 residues. In germline, CDR1 is MNHEY, CDR2 SMNVEV (reference sequence). The V end lost 5 bases, the J end lost 0 bases, and 12 bases lay between the germline ends. The CDR3 loop reads CASSGALASTDTQYF. The CDR3 DNA reads TGTGCCAGCAGTGGAGCGTTAGCTAGCACAGATACGCAGTATTTT.

This clone was picked up many times. This chain links TRBV7-6 with TRBJ2-7, with 7 bases lining up with TRBD2. Germline V lookup: CDR1 SGHVS, CDR2 FNYEAQ. The CDR3 is 13 amino acids. V trimming: 1 base; J trimming: 7 bases; junction bases outside the gene matches: 4. The CDR3 bases are TGTGCCAGCAGCTTAGTTGCGGGGGTGGAGCAGTACTTC. This translates into CASSLVAGVEQYF.

This chain uses TRBV7-8 with TRBJ1-4; D is undetermined. The CDR3 consists of 14 residues. CDR1 is SGHVS and CDR2 is FQNEAQ in the germline V gene. V was pared by 2 bases and J by 3 bases, with 7 bases between. CDR3 amino acids: CASSLRGSNEKLFF. CDR3 nucleotides: TGTGCCAGCAGCTTACGGGGTTCTAATGAAAAACTGTTTTTT.

Worth noting for this clone: Other DNA variants within this sample encode the same CDR3. This sequence joins TRBV6-5 and TRBJ2-7; 11 bases match TRBD1. This CDR3 has 14 residues. Germline assignment: CDR1 MNHEY and CDR2 SVGAGI. Losses at the gene ends were 5 bases for V and 6 bases for J; bases not matched to a gene: 6. The chain's CDR3 is CASSAGQGAGEQYF. CDR3 sequence (DNA): TGTGCCAGCAGTGCCGGACAGGGGGCAGGCGAGCAGTACTTC.

The rearrangement joins TRBV4-1 to TRBJ2-1; 11 bases map to TRBD2. The CDR3 is made up of 16 amino acids. Germline CDR1 is MGHRA and CDR2 is YSYEKL. J lost 5 bases, V lost 0 bases, and 3 bases had no gene match. The CDR3 DNA follows: TGCGCCAGCAGCCAAGATCGGGGACTAGCGGACAATGAGCAGTTCTTC. Its translation is CASSQDRGLADNEQFF.

This clone was observed a single time. Relative to the germline gene, one junction end is altered; a read error may explain this. The chain has TRBV11-2 and TRBJ2-7, with TRBD1 matching over 8 bases. Germline CDR1 is SGHAT and CDR2 is FQNNGV. The CDR3 spans 14 residues. CDR3 sequence: CASSFQGQGYEQHF. The CDR3 DNA reads TGTGCCAGCAGCTTCCAAGGACAGGGCTACGAGCAGCACTTC.

This clone was detected once. This chain links TRBV5-1 with TRBJ2-3; the match to TRBD2 covers 9 bases. Germline-derived CDR1 and CDR2 are SGHRS and YFSETQ. The V gene end was trimmed by 0 bases and the J gene end by 3 bases; junction bases not matched to a gene: 8. This CDR3 has 17 residues. This CDR3 reads CASSLGASGDWTDTQYF. The CDR3 DNA is TGCGCCAGCAGCTTGGGCGCTAGCGGGGATTGGACAGATACGCAGTATTTT.

This chain uses TRBV6-6 with TRBJ1-1, with a possible D match to TRBD1 (6 bases). The CDR3 is made up of 13 amino acids. In germline, CDR1 is MNHNY, CDR2 SVGAGI (reference sequence). Trimming stripped 7 bases from V and 5 bases from J, with 14 bases between. This CDR3 reads CASKGRGWTEAFF. The CDR3 DNA reads TGTGCCAGCAAAGGCAGGGGTTGGACTGAAGCTTTCTTT.

In the case of this clone: This sample includes further DNA sequences coding for the same CDR3. V is TRBV6-5 and J is TRBJ2-1; tentative D call: TRBD1 (6 bases). The germline gives CDR1 MNHEY, CDR2 SVGAGI. The V gene lost 6 bases and the J gene lost 8 bases, with 14 bases spanning the gap. This CDR3 region has 13 residues. The CDR3 loop is CASRRLQGDEQFF. DNA for the CDR3: TGTGCCAGCAGACGACTACAGGGAGATGAGCAGTTCTTC.

The chain links TRBV10-2 to TRBJ2-7, with a weak D call TRBD1 (6 bases). V shed 2 bases and J shed 2 bases, with 13 bases lying between them. The CDR3 spans 15 residues. Germline loops: CDR1 WSHSY, CDR2 SAAADI. CDR3 DNA: TGCGCCAGCAGTGAGGGTAGGGGGACCCCCTACGAGCAGTACTTC. Translated, it gives CASSEGRGTPYEQYF.

The V gene is TRBV28, the J gene TRBJ1-4; TRBD1 might be the D (6 bases). Trimming removed 6 bases at V and 4 bases at J, with 12 bases between. Germline assignment: CDR1 MDHEN and CDR2 SYDVKM. This CDR3 spans 14 amino acids. This CDR3 is CASRFGTFNEKLFF. The CDR3 DNA sequence: TGTGCCAGCAGGTTCGGGACATTTAATGAAAAACTGTTTTTT.

The chain links TRBV9 to TRBJ1-2; 7 bases map to TRBD1. The length of the CDR3 is 16 residues. V was clipped by 4 bases and J by 8 bases; unmatched bases: 17. Germline values: CDR1 SGDLS, CDR2 YYNGEE. CDR3: CASSQIDRVRSFGYTF. The DNA for the CDR3 is TGTGCCAGCAGCCAAATTGACAGGGTACGGAGCTTCGGCTACACCTTC.

The genes are TRBV7-9 and TRBJ2-7; possible D gene TRBD1, 6 bases. The germline CDR1 and CDR2 sequences are SEHNR and FQNEAQ (reference sequence). Trimming took off 6 bases at V and 5 bases at J, with 29 bases between the two ends. The CDR3 is 18 residues long. The CDR3 DNA is TGTGCCAGCAGTCAGGCAGAGTCAGGGGCCCGGGGCGTACACGAGCAGTACTTC. This gives the protein CASSQAESGARGVHEQYF.

The V and J genes are TRBV19 and TRBJ1-1; possibly TRBD1 for D (6 bases). The CDR3 runs 15 residues. The germline CDR1 and CDR2 sequences are LNHDA and SQIVND (reference sequence). V lost 3 bases to trimming and J lost 8 bases, with 19 bases between them. CDR3 nucleotides: TGTGCCAGTAGTATCCCCGGGACAAAACCCCCGGAAGCTTTCTTT. It codes for CASSIPGTKPPEAFF. Drawing the rest from reference TRBV19 and TRBJ1-1, the complete variable domain is DGGITQSPKYLFRKEGQNVTLSCEQNLNHDAMYWYRQDPGQGLRLIYYSQIVNDFQKGDIAEGYSVSREKKESFPLTVTSAQKNPTAFYLCASSIPGTKPPEAFFGQGTRLTVV.

This clone was picked up one time. The chain recombines TRBV7-9 with TRBJ2-3; D is perhaps TRBD2 (6 bases). V was pared by 4 bases and J by 2 bases, with 13 bases between. The V gene's germline CDR1 is SEHNR and CDR2 FQNEAQ (reference sequence). The CDR3 sequence is 15 residues long. The chain's CDR3 is CASSSGGVLTDTQYF. CDR3 sequence (DNA): TGTGCCAGCAGCTCCGGGGGAGTCCTCACAGATACGCAGTATTTT.

A single count supports this clone. V is TRBV5-6 and J is TRBJ1-2; D might be TRBD1 (5 bases). The CDR3 is 13 residues long. The germline V gene encodes CDR1 SGHDT and CDR2 YYEEEE. The ends were cut back, 5 bases at V and 5 bases at J, with 13 bases in the middle. The CDR3 DNA follows: TGTGCCAGCAGGGTAAAGGGGCTTTATGGCTACACCTTC. Protein sequence: CASRVKGLYGYTF.